These 24 T cell receptor beta chains came from one sample sequenced in a study of blood T cells in healthy people across ages (dated by TCRdb to between 2014 and 2017). Libraries were made using 5' RACE. The instrument given in TCRdb is Illumina HiSeq 2500. A second PCR of about 7 to 12 cycles was performed with a sample-barcoded 5' primer and a J-beta primer mix. TCRdb reran the public reads through fastp at Q25 and MiXCR, keeping productive beta chains. Every CDR3 protein is listed once, alongside the most common genes and DNA of its rows. Recorded for this sample are a few hundred thousand distinct CDR3 sequences; about 52% of them occurred a single time. The ten largest clones represent 45% to 60% of the sample. Material: blood. These receptors originate from a man aged 55 to 69 in good health.

The V gene is TRBV14, the J gene TRBJ1-5; tentative D call: TRBD1 (5 bases). Trimming pared 8 bases from V and 7 bases from J, leaving 18 bases between. The length of the CDR3 is 14 residues. CDR1 and CDR2 (germline): SGHDN, FVKESK. In DNA, the CDR3 is TGTGCCAGCGGACGGGGACTCCCCGGGCAGCCCCAGCATTTT. Its protein product is CASGRGLPGQPQHF.

The table lists this clonotype with a few counts. The CDR3 loop is CASSPPSYEQYF. DNA for the CDR3: TGTGCCAGCTCACCACCATCGTACGAGCAGTACTTC. The genes are TRBV18 and TRBJ2-7, with D uncertain. The length of the CDR3 is 12 residues. Germline V CDR1 and CDR2: KGHSH, LQKENI. V lost 0 bases, J lost 4 bases, and 4 bases lay in between.

This clonotype occurred a few times. The chain employs TRBV7-2 and TRBJ2-7, with TRBD2 matching over 14 bases. With the DNA end fitting TRBJ2-5 better, the J assignment may be wrong. The CDR3 sequence is 16 residues long. The germline V gene has CDR1 SGHTA and CDR2 FQGNSA. CDR3 in amino acids: CASSLRLAGGRETQYF. The CDR3 bases are TGTGCCAGCAGCTTACGACTAGCGGGGGGGCGGGAGACCCAGTACTTC.

The rearrangement links TRBV4-2 to TRBJ2-4; tentatively, D is TRBD1 or TRBD2 (5 bases each). Germline assignment: CDR1 LGHNA and CDR2 YNFKEQ. The V gene lost 0 bases and the J gene lost 3 bases, with 12 bases spanning the gap. The length of the CDR3 is 16 residues. The CDR3 region has the DNA TGTGCCAGCAGCCAAGATGGGACCCACGACAAAAACATTCAGTACTTC. It translates to CASSQDGTHDKNIQYF.

The chain employs TRBV10-3 and TRBJ1-5; D is undetermined. Germline CDR1 reads ENHRY; CDR2 reads SYGVKD. The CDR3 is 15 residues long. V was trimmed by 3 bases and J by 8 bases, leaving 17 bases between them. The CDR3 DNA follows: TGTGCCATCAGTGAAGGCGTAGACAAGGGTAAGCCCCAGCATTTT. Amino acid sequence: CAISEGVDKGKPQHF.

The chain joins TRBV11-2 to TRBJ1-3, with D possibly TRBD1 on 6 matching bases. The germline gives CDR1 SGHAT, CDR2 FQNNGV. V dropped 5 bases and J dropped 4 bases, with 12 bases sitting between them. The CDR3 contains 14 residues. The CDR3 bases are TGTGCCAGCAGCCGGCCGGGGGGCGGAAACACCATATATTTT. Residues: CASSRPGGGNTIYF.

This clonotype was seen more than once but under ten times. This chain uses TRBV28 with TRBJ2-1; TRBD2 agrees at 11 bases. CDR3 length equals 14 residues. V lost 7 bases, J lost 10 bases, and 9 bases stayed unmatched. The germline V gene has CDR1 MDHEN and CDR2 SYDVKM. CDR3 sequence: CASTSPSGRREQFF. CDR3 sequence (DNA): TGTGCCAGCACTTCCCCTAGCGGGAGGAGGGAGCAGTTCTTC.

The chain combines TRBV7-2 with TRBJ2-6, with D tentatively TRBD2 (6 bases). CDR3 size: 16 residues. The germline gives CDR1 SGHTA, CDR2 FQGNSA. The V and J ends lost 4 bases and 3 bases respectively, with 13 bases between them. The CDR3 coding sequence is TGTGCCAGCAGCTCCTGGTCCGGGGGTGGGGCCAACGTCCTGACTTTC. It specifies CASSSWSGGGANVLTF.

The genes are TRBV28 and TRBJ2-7; 7 nucleotides align to TRBD1. The junction had 9 bases not matched to a gene; V was cut back by 6 bases and J by 1 base. Germline CDR1 is MDHEN and CDR2 is SYDVKM. There are 15 residues in the CDR3. CDR3 region: CASRGQGVGSYEQYF. CDR3 DNA sequence: TGTGCCAGCAGGGGCCAGGGGGTAGGGTCCTACGAGCAGTACTTC.

The J gene is TRBJ2-4, the V gene TRBV6-5, with 8 bases matching TRBD1. The better agreement between TRBJ2-7 and the DNA end casts doubt on the J call. The CDR3 runs to 18 residues. The V gene's germline CDR1 is MNHEY and CDR2 SVGAGI. DNA for the CDR3: TGTGCCAGCAGTTACCTACACGCGACAGGGGTGGGAGGCTACGAGCAGTACTTC. This encodes CASSYLHATGVGGYEQYF.

This clonotype has at least ten counts. The chain recombines TRBV11-2 with TRBJ2-5; TRBD2 matches at 8 bases. The CDR3 is made up of 13 amino acids. Germline V gives CDR1 SGHAT, CDR2 FQNNGV. V shed 5 bases and J 4 bases; nucleotides not matched to a gene: 3. The CDR3 sequence: CASSLGLGETQYF. Here the CDR3 DNA reads TGTGCCAGCAGCCTGGGACTAGGAGAGACCCAGTACTTC.

The V gene is TRBV20-1, the J gene TRBJ2-1; D gene unclear. Germline CDR1 and CDR2: DFQATT and SNEGSKA (reference sequence). The V end lost 5 bases, the J end lost 4 bases, and 18 bases lay between the germline ends. This CDR3 is built from 15 residues. CDR3 region: CSASPIAASYNEQFF. CDR3 DNA sequence: TGCAGTGCTTCCCCGATCGCTGCTTCTTACAATGAGCAGTTCTTC.

This chain uses TRBV27 with TRBJ2-4; D is tentatively TRBD1 or TRBD2 (5 bases each). The J call may not be correct, given that the DNA end is closer to TRBJ2-7. CDR1 is MNHEY, CDR2 SMNVEV, per germline (reference sequence). CDR3 length equals 15 residues. This chain's CDR3 is CASSPLRGRTYEQYF. The CDR3 nucleotides are TGTGCCAGCAGTCCCCTCCGGGGCAGGACCTACGAGCAGTACTTC.

The chain combines TRBV20-1 with TRBJ2-1; D perhaps matches TRBD2 (5 bases). V lost 4 bases and J lost 10, with 8 bases in between. CDR3 length: 10 residues. CDR1 and CDR2 from the germline V gene are DFQATT and SNEGSKA (reference sequence). This CDR3 reads CSAIGLEQFF. The CDR3 nucleotides read TGCAGTGCTATAGGACTCGAGCAGTTCTTC.

The chain joins TRBV24-1 to TRBJ2-5; no firm D call. The CDR3 is 12 residues long. Trimming cost V 3 bases and J 4 bases, with 5 bases left between them. The germline V gene encodes CDR1 KGHDR and CDR2 SFDVKD. The CDR3: CATSDLGETQYF. The CDR3 DNA sequence: TGTGCCACCAGTGATCTGGGAGAGACCCAGTACTTC.

This chain's CDR3 is CASSLPGTGVTDTQYF. The CDR3 nucleotides are TGTGCCAGCAGCTTACCCGGGACAGGGGTCACAGATACGCAGTATTTT. The rearrangement joins TRBV5-4 to TRBJ2-3; 10 bases are a match to TRBD1. Germline-derived CDR1 and CDR2 are SGHNT and YYREEE (reference sequence). The CDR3 has 16 residues. The J segment lost 2 bases and the V segment lost 2 bases, leaving 5 bases of the junction unmatched.

This sequence joins TRBV19 and TRBJ2-3; D is undetermined. The CDR3 has 13 amino acids. Germline values: CDR1 LNHDA, CDR2 SQIVND (reference sequence). The V end lost 7 bases, the J end lost 1 base, and 9 bases lay between the germline ends. CDR3 in DNA: TGTGCCAGTATCCGGTCCGGCACAGATACGCAGTATTTT. Translated, it gives CASIRSGTDTQYF. Combining the CDR3 with reference TRBV19 and TRBJ2-3 gives the whole variable domain DGGITQSPKYLFRKEGQNVTLSCEQNLNHDAMYWYRQDPGQGLRLIYYSQIVNDFQKGDIAEGYSVSREKKESFPLTVTSAQKNPTAFYLCASIRSGTDTQYFGPGTRLTVL.

This chain joins TRBV20-1 and TRBJ2-3; TRBD2 aligns across 11 bases. This CDR3 spans 14 amino acids. Germline assignment: CDR1 DFQATT and CDR2 SNEGSKA (reference sequence). The ends lost 4 bases at V and 4 bases at J; junction bases unmatched: 4. CDR3 coding DNA: TGCAGTGCTATAGCGGGGGGGCCGGCAGATACGCAGTATTTT. The encoded protein is CSAIAGGPADTQYF.

This clonotype was detected many times. V and J are TRBV7-2 and TRBJ2-1; D is perhaps TRBD1 or TRBD2 (5 bases each). The CDR3 totals 14 residues. CDR1 is SGHTA, CDR2 FQGNSA, per germline. V was pared by 0 bases and J by 9 bases, with 12 bases between. As DNA, the CDR3 is TGTGCCAGCAGCTTAGCGGGGGAAAGGGCTGAGCAGTTCTTC. It specifies CASSLAGERAEQFF.

This chain joins TRBV9 and TRBJ2-1; D gene uncertain. CDR3 length: 12 residues. The germline gives CDR1 SGDLS, CDR2 YYNGEE. Trimming took 0 bases from V and 9 from J, leaving 7 bases between them. This chain's CDR3 is CASSVGAPEQFF. The CDR3 nucleotides are TGTGCCAGCAGCGTAGGGGCCCCTGAGCAGTTCTTC.

Worth noting for this clonotype: One junction end does not reproduce the germline sequence, and a read error may be involved. This chain links TRBV7-2 with TRBJ2-3; 10 bases fit TRBD2. The CDR3 has 18 residues. The germline gives CDR1 SGHTA, CDR2 FQGNSA. CDR3 amino acids: CAGSLRRWTSGRTDTQYF. The CDR3 DNA follows: TGTGCCGGCAGCTTAAGAAGGTGGACTAGCGGACGCACAGATACGCAGTATTTT.

This chain joins TRBV20-1 and TRBJ1-5; 7 positions match TRBD1. V was clipped by 4 bases and J by 1 base; unmatched bases: 10. The CDR3 contains 16 residues. From germline, CDR1 is DFQATT and CDR2 SNEGSKA (reference sequence). CDR3 in amino acids: CSAKTGTDESNQPQHF. The CDR3 region has the DNA TGCAGTGCTAAAACCGGGACAGATGAGAGCAATCAGCCCCAGCATTTT.

V gene TRBV12-3 or TRBV12-4 combines with J gene TRBJ2-7; TRBD2 agrees at 10 bases. The CDR3 covers 15 residues. The V and J ends lost 4 bases and 4 bases, in that order; junction bases with no gene match: 7. The CDR3 DNA follows: TGTGCCAGCAGTTATATAGCGGGGGGCCCATACGAGCAGTACTTC. Its protein is CASSYIAGGPYEQYF.

This clonotype was seen repeatedly, ten times or more. V usage is TRBV12-5 and J usage is TRBJ1-2; D is unresolved. Trimming removed 1 base from V and 8 bases from J, with 14 bases in between. CDR1 is LGHNT, CDR2 FRNRAP, per germline. The CDR3 extends over 14 amino acids. CDR3 residues: CASGLGNGVEGYTF. The DNA of the CDR3 is TGTGCTAGTGGTTTGGGGAACGGGGTTGAGGGCTACACCTTC.